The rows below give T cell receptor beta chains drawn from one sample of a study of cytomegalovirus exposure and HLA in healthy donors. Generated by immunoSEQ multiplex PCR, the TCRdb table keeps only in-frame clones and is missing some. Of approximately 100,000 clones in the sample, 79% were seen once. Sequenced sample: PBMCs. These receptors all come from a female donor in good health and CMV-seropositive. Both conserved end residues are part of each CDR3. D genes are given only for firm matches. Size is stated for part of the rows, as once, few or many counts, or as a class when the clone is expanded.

CDR3: CAWSHRGYEQYF; DNA: TGTGCCTGGAGTCACAGGGGATACGAGCAGTACTTC; size: -; D: TRBD1; V: TRBV30; J: TRBJ2-7
CDR3: CASSLTSGRPTDTQYF; DNA: TGTGCCAGCAGCCTGACTAGCGGGAGGCCCACAGATACGCAGTATTTT; size: -; D: TRBD2; V: TRBV7-9; J: TRBJ2-3
CDR3: CASSYSPGQPQHF; DNA: TGTGCCAGCAGTTACTCCCCAGGGCAGCCCCAGCATTTT; size: few; D: -; V: TRBV6-6; J: TRBJ1-5
CDR3: CASSLAGGYTEAFF; DNA: TGTGCCAGCAGCTTAGCAGGGGGATACACTGAAGCTTTCTTT; size: -; D: -; V: TRBV7-9; J: TRBJ1-1
CDR3: CASSVSGTENYGYTF; DNA: TGTGCCAGCAGTGTTTCCGGCACAGAGAACTATGGCTACACCTTC; size: -; D: -; V: TRBV9; J: TRBJ1-2
CDR3: CASSSDRTGTTEKLFF; DNA: TGTGCCAGCAGCTCCGACCGGACAGGGACTACTGAAAAACTGTTTTTT; size: -; D: TRBD1; V: TRBV7-9; J: TRBJ1-4
CDR3: CASSQSAEPQHF; DNA: TGTGCCAGCAGCCAGTCGGCGGAGCCCCAGCATTTT; size: once; D: -; V: TRBV7-9; J: TRBJ1-5
CDR3: CSARVVNEQFF; DNA: TGCAGTGCTAGGGTAGTTAATGAGCAGTTCTTC; size: few; D: -; V: TRBV20-1; J: TRBJ2-1
CDR3: CASSRRGPMNTEAFF; DNA: TGTGCCAGCTCGCGGAGGGGCCCGATGAACACTGAAGCTTTCTTT; size: -; D: -; V: TRBV6-5; J: TRBJ1-1
CDR3: CASSSGTNKADTQYF; DNA: TGCGCCAGCAGCTCCGGGACAAATAAGGCAGATACGCAGTATTTT; size: -; D: -; V: TRBV5-1; J: TRBJ2-3
CDR3: CASSNLTSGRAEQYF; DNA: TGTGCCAGCAGCAACCTAACTAGCGGGAGGGCCGAGCAGTACTTC; size: -; D: -; V: TRBV21-1; J: TRBJ2-7
CDR3: CSAPELDEQYF; DNA: TGCAGTGCCCCCGAGTTAGACGAGCAGTACTTC; size: -; D: -; V: TRBV20-1; J: TRBJ2-7
CDR3: CATSRDRNEQFF; DNA: TGTGCCACCAGCAGAGATCGTAATGAGCAGTTCTTC; size: -; D: -; V: TRBV15; J: TRBJ2-1
CDR3: CSSSTTGEQYF; DNA: TGTTCCAGCAGCACTACAGGGGAGCAGTACTTC; size: -; D: -; V: TRBV7-9; J: TRBJ2-7
CDR3: CASSLAGLVTVTQYF; DNA: TGTGCCAGCAGCTTAGCCGGACTAGTTACCGTTACGCAGTATTTT; size: -; D: TRBD2; V: TRBV11-2; J: TRBJ2-3
CDR3: CASSSGRTYNQPQHF; DNA: TGTGCCAGCAGTTCCGGACGGACTTACAATCAGCCCCAGCATTTT; size: -; D: -; V: TRBV5-6; J: TRBJ1-5